This TCR beta chain was recorded in a study of graft-versus-host responses after intestinal transplantation. Study results and caveats: Allograft graft-versus-host to host-versus-graft clonal ratios ran high in patients with graft-donor T cell macrochimerism.

Libraries were prepared by immunoSEQ multiplex PCR; TCRdb keeps only in-frame clonotypes and omits some of them. The sample includes over 75,000 clones, roughly 89% seen only once; the top ten take roughly 0.32%. In the case of this clone: What it binds is not known.

CDR1 and CDR2 (germline): SGDLS, YYNGEE. There are 16 residues in the CDR3. Trimming took off 4 bases at V and 5 bases at J, with 21 bases between the two ends. This receptor was obtained from a human donor who received an intestinal transplant. The rearrangement links TRBV9 to TRBJ2-5; TRBD2 is a possible D gene (6 bases). Sequencing used unstimulated CD4+ T cells sorted from spleen or lymph node cells, obtained before intestinal transplant. The CDR3 bases are TGTGCCAGCAGCACCCCGATCGGGGGAAAAGACGAGACCCAGTACTTC. This sequence encodes CASSTPIGGKDETQYF.